This T cell receptor beta chain came from a study of blood T cell repertoires in COVID-19. Whole-study context: Researchers got acute and convalescent COVID-19 samples from the United States, Italy and Spain. PBMCs, B-cell-depleted T cells, or T cells were the source of the cDNA or gDNA that made up the material.

Participants came from around 25 US areas, aged about 18 to 90 years. Exposed participants came across a COVID-19 case within 2 weeks before study entry. Germline V gene sequence: CDR1 MDHEN, CDR2 SYDVKM. This CDR3 has 14 residues. J gave up 4 bases and V 10 bases, and 9 bases lay outside the gene matches. Clones were sequenced by immunoSEQ multiplex PCR, and TCRdb holds only the in-frame ones, with some missing. Of fewer than 400,000 clones in the sample, 85% were seen once. The gene calls are TRBV28 and TRBJ1-1; 10 nucleotides align to TRBD1. The origin of this receptor is a woman aged 25 to 39 who had been exposed to COVID-19. The sequenced material came from PBMCs or T cells enriched from blood (not recorded which). DNA for the CDR3: TGTGCCACCATGACAGGGGGCGTAGGCACTGAAGCTTTCTTT. Protein sequence: CATMTGGVGTEAFF.